The next 4 T cell receptor beta chains were all read from a single sample in a study of shared clonotypes between healthy human individuals. Using immunoSEQ multiplex PCR, the repertoire was profiled, and TCRdb retains in-frame clones only, with some absent. The repertoire includes roughly 890,000 clones, 90% to 95% of them detected once, and approximately 25% sits in the top ten. Selected positively for CCR7 and CD45RO-negative, naive CD8 cells excluded terminally differentiated effector memory CD45RA+ cells. The sample was naive CD8+ T cells sorted from blood. The receptor set was obtained from a young man in good health.

This chain uses TRBV29-1 with TRBJ2-5; a possible D gene is TRBD1 (6 bases). Germline-derived CDR1 and CDR2 are SQVTM and ANQGSEA. V was clipped by 4 bases and J by 5 bases, with 23 bases between them. This CDR3 is 16 amino acids long. The DNA for the CDR3 is TGCAGCGTTGTACCCTATCAACAGGGCTGGCGGGAGACCCAGTACTTC. It specifies CSVVPYQQGWRETQYF. Based on the CDR3 plus reference TRBV29-1 and TRBJ2-5, the full variable domain is SAVISQKPSRDICQRGTSLTIQCQVDSQVTMMFWYRQQPGQSLTLIATANQGSEATYESGFVIDKFPISRPNLTFSTLTVSNMSPEDSSIYLCSVVPYQQGWRETQYFGPGTRLLVL.

This clone was detected only a few times. Other DNA sequences of this sample code for an identical CDR3. The chain joins TRBV15 to TRBJ2-7; D is unclear. This CDR3 contains 13 residues. Germline loops: CDR1 LNHNV, CDR2 YYDKDF (reference sequence). V was pared by 0 bases and J by 5 bases, with 8 bases between. CDR3: CATSRDLSHEQYF. The CDR3 DNA reads TGTGCCACCAGCAGAGATCTGTCCCACGAGCAGTACTTC.

In nucleotides, the CDR3 is TGTGCCAGCAGCCTCAATCCCCGTCGTCTACAGGGGGCGGCAGATACGCAGTATTTT. Translated: CASSLNPRRLQGAADTQYF. This rearrangement joins TRBV14 to TRBJ2-3; TRBD1 agrees at 9 bases. The CDR3 loop spans 19 amino acids. Germline CDR1 is SGHDN and CDR2 is FVKESK. The junction had 18 bases not matched to a gene; V was cut back by 4 bases and J by 4 bases. Looking up the rest from reference TRBV14 and TRBJ2-3 gives the full variable domain: EAGVTQFPSHSVIEKGQTVTLRCDPISGHDNLYWYRRVMGKEIKFLLHFVKESKQDESGMPNNRFLAERTGGTYSTLKVQPAELEDSGVYFCASSLNPRRLQGAADTQYFGPGTRLTVL.

As to this clone: At the DNA level, this CDR3 is encoded by other sequences in the same sample as well. This rearrangement joins TRBV30 to TRBJ2-3; D gene uncertain. The V and J ends lost 2 bases and 6 bases respectively, with 6 bases between them. The CDR3 consists of 11 residues. Germline CDR1 is GTSNPN and CDR2 is SVGIG (reference sequence). The CDR3 DNA sequence: TGTGCCTGGAGTTATACTGATACGCAGTATTTT. As protein: CAWSYTDTQYF. The variable domain in full, completed from reference TRBV30 and TRBJ2-3, reads SQTIHQWPATLVQPVGSPLSLECTVEGTSNPNLYWYRQAAGRGLQLLFYSVGIGQISSEVPQNLSASRPQDRQFILSSKKLLLSDSGFYLCAWSYTDTQYFGPGTRLTVL.